The count of the clone carrying this T cell receptor (beta chain) is one. Its specificity is not known. This sample's time point: blood from clinic visit 5 months post-surgery; TSC patient then seizure free. Patients received at least one anti-epileptic drug before surgery. This specimen comes from a study of brain T cells in children with intractable seizures. General study findings and limits: Pre- and post-surgery blood differed in depth, so pre-surgery absences may be undersampling.

Here immunoSEQ multiplex PCR was the method, and the copy in TCRdb shows in-frame clones only, minus some. The sample includes approximately 330,000 clones, more than 85% of them seen just once. The sequencing here drew on peripheral blood, taken more than 4 months after surgery. This TCR was recovered from a boy under two years old with tuberous sclerosis and intractable seizures.

CDR3 nucleotides: TGTGCCAGTACCCCGCAGAGGGTTGGGGGATCGGCTAACACTGAAGCTTTCTTT. Protein product: CASTPQRVGGSANTEAFF. The chain couples TRBV19 to TRBJ1-1, with D perhaps TRBD1 (5 bases). This CDR3 has 18 residues. V lost 7 bases and J 2 bases, leaving 26 bases between the germline ends. Germline CDR1 and CDR2: LNHDA and SQIVND (reference sequence).